Below, 14 T cell receptor beta chains from the same sample are listed, as sequenced in a study of blood T cell repertoires in COVID-19. Profiling relied on immunoSEQ multiplex PCR, and the TCRdb table lists in-frame clones only, not all of them. Here the sample spans some 200,000 clones, almost 80% being singletons. The sequenced sample was PBMCs or T cells enriched from blood (not recorded which). The receptors were sampled from a woman in her fifties or sixties who had recovered from COVID-19.

The genes are TRBV30 and TRBJ1-5; D is ambiguous. Trimming left V 0 bases short and J 2 bases short, with 5 bases between. The CDR3 consists of 13 residues. Per germline, CDR1 GTSNPN and CDR2 SVGIG (reference sequence). The CDR3 sequence is CAWSVEGNQPQHF. In nucleotides, the CDR3 is TGTGCCTGGAGTGTGGAGGGCAATCAGCCCCAGCATTTT.

The chain joins TRBV9 to TRBJ2-7; TRBD2 agrees at 8 bases. Per germline, CDR1 SGDLS and CDR2 YYNGEE. J lost 6 bases, V lost 3 bases, and 8 bases had no gene match. The CDR3 consists of 14 residues. The DNA of the CDR3 is TGTGCCAGCAGCGCTTCAGGTCTAGCGGGCGAGCAGTACTTC. This translates into CASSASGLAGEQYF.

The rearrangement links TRBV2 to TRBJ2-7; 9 nucleotides agree with TRBD1. This CDR3 is 14 amino acids long. Germline trimming cut 11 bases from V and 7 bases from J; bases unmatched to any gene: 15. Germline values: CDR1 SNHLY, CDR2 FYNNEI. The CDR3 DNA sequence: TGTGCCTGCCGCCCCGGGGACAGGGCAATTGAGCAGTACTTC. Its protein is CACRPGDRAIEQYF.

In this sample, this clone turned up many times. V usage is TRBV6-5 and J usage is TRBJ1-1; TRBD1 matches at 9 bases. V was pared by 0 bases and J by 4 bases, with 6 bases of the junction left unmatched. CDR1 and CDR2 from the germline V gene are MNHEY and SVGAGI. The CDR3 has 16 amino acids. The CDR3 DNA follows: TGTGCCAGCAGTTACTCCGGGACAGGGTCGCCCACTGAAGCTTTCTTT. Translation: CASSYSGTGSPTEAFF.

As regards this clone: With only one base between it and a far larger clone, this is likely a read error. The V gene is TRBV2, the J gene TRBJ2-1; the match to TRBD2 covers 10 bases. With 5 bases clipped from V and 1 base from J, the junction kept 2 bases outside the gene matches. CDR1 and CDR2 from the germline V gene are SNHLY and FYNNEI. The CDR3 is 15 amino acids. This CDR3 is CASSLAGGSYNEQFF. CDR3 bases: TGTGCCAGCAGTTTAGCGGGAGGTTCCTACAATGAGCAGTTCTTC.

The chain is built from TRBV28 and TRBJ2-1; D uncertain. Germline values: CDR1 MDHEN, CDR2 SYDVKM. The CDR3 runs to 10 residues. Trimming took 5 bases from V and 7 from J, leaving 3 bases between them. CDR3 sequence reads: CASSHNEQFF. The CDR3 DNA reads TGTGCCAGCAGTCATAATGAGCAGTTCTTC.

This clone turned up a few times. The chain couples TRBV5-4 to TRBJ2-7; TRBD2 matches 12 bases. CDR1 is SGHNT, CDR2 YYREEE, per germline (reference sequence). Unmatched junction bases numbered 6, after V lost 1 base and J lost 7 bases. The CDR3 loop spans 15 amino acids. The CDR3 region has the DNA TGTGCCAGCAGCTTGACTAGCGGGAGGACGGGGGAGCAGTACTTC. It yields the protein CASSLTSGRTGEQYF.

The CDR3 DNA is TGTGCCAGCAGCACCGGGTGGCAGTCCTACAATGAGCAGTTCTTC. Translation gives CASSTGWQSYNEQFF. The chain combines TRBV9 with TRBJ2-1; D is undetermined. CDR1 is SGDLS and CDR2 is YYNGEE in the germline V gene. The CDR3 sequence is 15 residues long. V was cut by 4 bases and J by 1 base, with 12 bases left in between.

The rearrangement links TRBV7-3 to TRBJ2-3; TRBD2 agrees at 16 bases. Germline assignment: CDR1 SGHTA and CDR2 FQGTGA. The CDR3 has 17 residues. The V gene end was trimmed by 5 bases and the J gene end by 5 bases; junction bases not matched to a gene: 7. CDR3 amino acids: CASSPVGLAGGRDTQYF. The CDR3 DNA reads TGTGCCAGCAGCCCGGTGGGACTAGCGGGAGGGCGAGATACGCAGTATTTT.

The genes are TRBV4-1 and TRBJ1-5; unclear D gene. This CDR3 is 14 amino acids long. The V and J ends lost 0 bases and 3 bases respectively, with 6 bases between them. Germline V CDR1 and CDR2: MGHRA, YSYEKL. The CDR3 protein is CASSQDSFNQPQHF. For the CDR3, the DNA is TGCGCCAGCAGCCAAGACAGTTTCAATCAGCCCCAGCATTTT.

In its sample, this clone was seen once. V is TRBV3-1 (or the pseudogene TRBV3-2) and J is TRBJ1-1; the D is unclear. The CDR3 totals 15 residues. The germline CDR1 and CDR2 sequences are LGHDT and YNNKEL (reference sequence). V was pared by 4 bases and J by 0 bases, with 12 bases between. The CDR3: CASSPGSLMNTEAFF. Here the CDR3 DNA reads TGTGCCAGCAGCCCCGGGAGTTTGATGAACACTGAAGCTTTCTTT.

Only a few counts were recorded for this clone. The rearrangement joins TRBV19 to TRBJ1-1; D is uncertain. V was cut by 6 bases and J by 0 bases, with 14 bases left in between. Germline CDR1 LNHDA, CDR2 SQIVND (reference sequence). The CDR3 is 15 residues long. The CDR3 bases are TGTGCCAGTAGGACCCGGGAGACCATGAACACTGAAGCTTTCTTT. This codes for CASRTRETMNTEAFF. Full variable domain (remainder filled in from reference TRBV19 and TRBJ1-1): DGGITQSPKYLFRKEGQNVTLSCEQNLNHDAMYWYRQDPGQGLRLIYYSQIVNDFQKGDIAEGYSVSREKKESFPLTVTSAQKNPTAFYLCASRTRETMNTEAFFGQGTRLTVV.

This rearrangement joins TRBV4-1 to TRBJ1-5, with D unclear. This CDR3 has 18 residues. The V gene lost 0 bases and the J gene lost 3 bases, with 18 bases spanning the gap. Germline lookup yields CDR1 MGHRA and CDR2 YSYEKL. The chain's CDR3 is CASSQDYQVPRPNQPQHF. CDR3 DNA: TGCGCCAGCAGCCAAGATTATCAGGTACCCCGGCCCAATCAGCCCCAGCATTTT.

Here the CDR3 DNA reads TGTGCCAGCAGTTTTGGTGTGGGCAACTATGGCTACACCTTC. Its protein is CASSFGVGNYGYTF. The V gene is TRBV27, the J gene TRBJ1-2; no firm D call. CDR3 size: 14 residues. Germline lookup yields CDR1 MNHEY and CDR2 SMNVEV (reference sequence). V dropped 3 bases and J dropped 2 bases, with 10 bases sitting between them.